Following are 20 T cell receptor beta chains from one sample sequenced in a study of blood T cell repertoires in COVID-19. Assay: immunoSEQ multiplex PCR; the TCRdb copy retains only in-frame clones and omits some. The repertoire holds 250,000 to 300,000 clones, with roughly 86% as singletons. The sample consisted of peripheral blood. Receptors were obtained from a man younger than 35 with active or convalescent COVID-19.

The chain carries TRBV7-2 and TRBJ1-2; 7 positions agree with TRBD1. This CDR3 is built from 14 residues. J lost 4 bases, V lost 1 base, and 3 bases had no gene match. Germline CDR1 and CDR2: SGHTA and FQGNSA. CDR3 bases: TGTGCCAGCAGCTTAGAAGGGACAGCCTATGGCTACACCTTC. Translated: CASSLEGTAYGYTF. Full variable domain (remainder filled in from reference TRBV7-2 and TRBJ1-2): GAGVSQSPSNKVTEKGKDVELRCDPISGHTALYWYRQSLGQGLEFLIYFQGNSAPDKSGLPSDRFSAERTGGSVSTLTIQRTQQEDSAVYLCASSLEGTAYGYTFGSGTRLTVV.

The chain combines TRBV19 with TRBJ2-7, with 9 bases aligning to TRBD1. The junction had 4 bases not matched to a gene; V was cut back by 5 bases and J by 2 bases. The CDR3 is 14 residues long. From germline, CDR1 is LNHDA and CDR2 SQIVND (reference sequence). The CDR3 DNA reads as TGTGCCAGTAGTCTGGGACAGGGAGCCTACGAGCAGTACTTC. It yields the protein CASSLGQGAYEQYF.

This chain joins TRBV6-5 and TRBJ1-1; D unclear. V gave up 2 bases and J gave up 1 base, with 8 bases separating them. CDR3 length equals 14 residues. The germline V gene has CDR1 MNHEY and CDR2 SVGAGI. For the CDR3, the DNA is TGTGCCAGCAGTTACCTCGGTAGGAACACTGAAGCTTTCTTT. It translates to CASSYLGRNTEAFF.

The V and J genes are TRBV7-9 and TRBJ2-1, with 10 nucleotides matching TRBD1. There are 14 residues in the CDR3. J gave up 9 bases and V 4 bases, and 6 bases lay outside the gene matches. Germline V CDR1 and CDR2: SEHNR, FQNEAQ (reference sequence). The DNA for the CDR3 is TGTGCCAGCAGCTACCGAGGACAGGGGGGTGAGCAGTTCTTC. It translates to CASSYRGQGGEQFF.

The gene calls are TRBV11-2 and TRBJ2-3, with TRBD1 identical over 8 bases. The trim removed 5 bases at V and 0 bases at J, leaving 7 bases unmatched. The CDR3 runs to 16 residues. Germline CDR1 and CDR2: SGHAT and FQNNGV. CDR3 residues: CASSPRRTGSTDTQYF. CDR3 DNA sequence: TGTGCCAGCAGCCCAAGAAGGACAGGGAGCACAGATACGCAGTATTTT.

The V gene is TRBV5-4, the J gene TRBJ1-4, with D perhaps matching TRBD1 (6 bases). Trimming removed 0 bases from V and 3 bases from J, with 12 bases in between. The CDR3 spans 16 residues. Germline CDR1 SGHNT, CDR2 YYREEE (reference sequence). This CDR3 reads CASSLASGGPNEKLFF. CDR3 DNA: TGTGCCAGCAGCTTGGCGTCCGGGGGGCCTAATGAAAAACTGTTTTTT.

The chain is built from TRBV24-1 and TRBJ1-4; D is unclear. With 4 bases removed from V and 7 bases from J, the gap between germline ends came to 9 bases. Germline V lookup: CDR1 KGHDR, CDR2 SFDVKD. This CDR3 contains 13 residues. This CDR3 is CATSDSSGEKLFF. CDR3 in DNA: TGTGCCACCAGTGACAGTTCTGGTGAAAAACTGTTTTTT.

The V and J genes are TRBV28 and TRBJ1-2; a possible D gene is TRBD1 (6 bases). Looked up from germline, CDR1 is MDHEN and CDR2 is SYDVKM. This CDR3 region has 12 residues. Trimming cost V 3 bases and J 6 bases, with 8 bases left between them. The CDR3 sequence is CASSLGTHGYTF. Written as DNA, the CDR3 is TGTGCCAGCAGTTTGGGGACACATGGCTACACCTTC.

As for this clone: Relative to the germline gene, one junction end is altered; a read error may explain this. The V call is TRBV28, the J call TRBJ1-1; 9 bases match TRBD1. Germline V CDR1 and CDR2: MDHEN, SYDVKM. The CDR3 contains 15 residues. CDR3 in DNA: TGTGCCAGCAGTTTAGAAGGGACAGGGATTTATGAAACTTTCTTT. It codes for CASSLEGTGIYETFF.

The genes are TRBV18 and TRBJ1-4, with D hard to call. Germline values: CDR1 KGHSH, CDR2 LQKENI. Trimming removed 3 bases from V and 6 bases from J, with 11 bases in between. CDR3 length: 14 residues. CDR3 coding DNA: TGTGCCAGCTCACCGTTAACGGGAGATGAAAAACTGTTTTTT. Protein: CASSPLTGDEKLFF.

V gene TRBV11-3 combines with J gene TRBJ2-1; 7 bases align to TRBD2. In germline, CDR1 is SGHNT, CDR2 YENEEA. Trimming removed 5 bases from V and 5 bases from J; junction bases left unmatched: 6. The CDR3 contains 14 residues. This CDR3 reads CASSDPGLNNEQFF. CDR3 nucleotide sequence: TGTGCCAGCAGCGACCCGGGACTAAACAATGAGCAGTTCTTC.

This clone has only a few counts. V usage is TRBV14 and J usage is TRBJ1-3; D is possibly TRBD1 (5 bases). V lost 4 bases and J 7 bases, leaving 14 bases between the germline ends. Germline CDR1 and CDR2: SGHDN and FVKESK. This CDR3 has 14 residues. The CDR3 DNA is TGTGCCAGCAGCCCACAGGCGATTGGGAACACCATATATTTT. Translated: CASSPQAIGNTIYF. The whole variable domain, filled in from reference TRBV14 and TRBJ1-3, reads EAGVTQFPSHSVIEKGQTVTLRCDPISGHDNLYWYRRVMGKEIKFLLHFVKESKQDESGMPNNRFLAERTGGTYSTLKVQPAELEDSGVYFCASSPQAIGNTIYFGEGSWLTVV.

The genes are TRBV7-2 and TRBJ2-1; D is unclear. V dropped 5 bases and J dropped 0 bases, with 11 bases sitting between them. This CDR3 region has 15 residues. In germline, CDR1 is SGHTA, CDR2 FQGNSA. CDR3 nucleotide sequence: TGTGCCAGCAGCCTCTACCCGAGCTCCTACAATGAGCAGTTCTTC. This translates into CASSLYPSSYNEQFF. The whole variable domain, remainder taken from reference TRBV7-2 and TRBJ2-1, is GAGVSQSPSNKVTEKGKDVELRCDPISGHTALYWYRQSLGQGLEFLIYFQGNSAPDKSGLPSDRFSAERTGGSVSTLTIQRTQQEDSAVYLCASSLYPSSYNEQFFGPGTRLTVL.

The genes are TRBV2 and TRBJ2-7; 7 bases agree with TRBD2. The germline V gene has CDR1 SNHLY and CDR2 FYNNEI. The J segment lost 5 bases and the V segment lost 8 bases, leaving 9 bases of the junction unmatched. This CDR3 has 13 residues. In DNA, the CDR3 is TGTGCCAGCCGGGAGGTAGGGACCGACGAGCAGTACTTC. Its translation is CASREVGTDEQYF.

The chain employs TRBV27 and TRBJ2-7; D uncertain. The CDR3 consists of 13 residues. Trimming shortened V by 6 bases and J by 3 bases, and 12 bases separated the two germline ends. Germline loops: CDR1 MNHEY, CDR2 SMNVEV (reference sequence). CDR3 in DNA: TGTGCCAGCAGCTATAAGACTGGCTACGAGCAGTACTTC. This codes for CASSYKTGYEQYF.

This rearrangement joins TRBV4-3 to TRBJ2-7; no clear D gene. This CDR3 is 14 amino acids long. CDR1 is LGHNA, CDR2 YSLEER, per germline. Trimming shortened V by 0 bases and J by 2 bases, and 8 bases separated the two germline ends. The CDR3 DNA sequence: TGCGCCAGCAGCCAAGATCTAGGAACCTACGAGCAGTACTTC. Its protein is CASSQDLGTYEQYF.

The chain has TRBV5-1 and TRBJ2-1; 14 nucleotides line up with TRBD2. V was clipped by 1 base and J by 5 bases; unmatched bases: 8. The CDR3 has 18 residues. Germline lookup yields CDR1 SGHRS and CDR2 YFSETQ. CDR3 nucleotide sequence: TGCGCCAGCAGCTTGCCCGGGACTAGCGGGGGTGGCCACAATGAGCAGTTCTTC. This encodes CASSLPGTSGGGHNEQFF.

The chain recombines TRBV7-9 with TRBJ2-3; TRBD2 matches at 8 bases. This CDR3 contains 16 residues. With 1 base clipped from V and 2 bases from J, the junction kept 5 bases outside the gene matches. Germline V CDR1 and CDR2: SEHNR, FQNEAQ (reference sequence). The CDR3, as DNA: TGTGCCAGCAGCTTAGGAGTCGGGAGGGCCACAGATACGCAGTATTTT. Translation: CASSLGVGRATDTQYF.

The V and J genes are TRBV9 and TRBJ1-1, with 10 bases matching TRBD1. The CDR3 length is 15 residues. Germline V gene sequence: CDR1 SGDLS, CDR2 YYNGEE. Losses at the gene ends were 3 bases for V and 5 bases for J; bases not matched to a gene: 7. CDR3 sequence reads: CASSATGGGGTEAFF. DNA for the CDR3: TGTGCCAGCAGCGCGACAGGGGGCGGTGGGACTGAAGCTTTCTTT.

The V gene is TRBV10-3, the J gene TRBJ2-1; 10 bases map to TRBD2. CDR1 and CDR2 from the germline V gene are ENHRY and SYGVKD. The CDR3 has 14 residues. Trimming at V came to 6 bases and at J to 10 bases, leaving 9 bases not matched to a gene. The CDR3 nucleotides read TGTGCCATCAGGAGCGGGGGGGCCCGGGGCGAGCAGTTCTTC. As protein: CAIRSGGARGEQFF.